The source of this T cell receptor beta chain is a study of blood T cell repertoires in COVID-19 (dated by TCRdb to 2020 to 2021). Looking at the study overall: Samples covering the acute and convalescent phases of COVID-19 were provided by collaborators in the United States, Italy and Spain. The material from the prospective study consisted of cDNA or gDNA derived from T cells, B-cell-depleted T cells, or PBMCs. Subjects who had been exposed to COVID-19, were actively infected with it, or had recovered from it provided the deeply sampled blood TCRbeta repertoires that made up the dataset. The repertoires were made available in a free public database intended to serve as a resource for research on the immune response to SARS-CoV-2. The samples were drawn from two sources: the first 160 participants of the ongoing ImmuneRACE study, and over 1,000 subjects contributed by 6 global collaborators. A de-identified subject ID, COVID-19 status, age in years and sex were almost always included in the sample metadata. Where available, HLA class I and class II types were obtained from metadata supplied by the sample provider rather than from assay-based typing. What the research found in general, with its limitations: Clinical and demographic metadata were provided uncurated, with the amount varying by source and participant.

Another Seattle source contributed samples from volunteer blood donors who had recovered from COVID-19. Collaborating institutions collected whole blood in K2EDTA tubes following their own protocols. For TCRbeta analysis, collaborators shipped samples in one of three forms: frozen whole blood, isolated PBMCs, or DNA extracted from either of those sample types. TCRbeta CDR3 regions were amplified from genomic DNA using the immunoSEQ Assay, a bias-controlled multiplex PCR. On the authors' methods: The number of nucleated cells in each sample was estimated from the amplification of reference gene primers within the assay. Sequence reads were collapsed and filtered to measure the absolute abundance of every unique TCRbeta CDR3 rearrangement. For each sample, productive Simpson clonality was calculated as the square root of Simpson's diversity index over productive rearrangements. In TCRdb, the immuneACCESS table is reduced to in-frame sequences with V and J assigned. These tables do not hold every clone; where another copy was compared, an unresolved V gene accounts for under half, and the others remain unexplained. The V and J calls and the clone size are those of that table, but D and trimming were determined from the DNA. The sample has about 220,000 clones on record, roughly 84% of them singletons. The ten largest account for approximately 5.1% of the sample.

Turning to this clone: This receptor's antigen is unknown. Base qualities are not provided; no much larger clone lies one nucleotide away.

From V the trimming removes 3 bases and from J it removes 7 bases, while the gene matches leave 10 bases of the junction unaccounted for. The CDR3, cysteine through phenylalanine, is 15 amino acids long. Of the read, only the CDR3 DNA is kept; its 45 bases are in frame from base 1. CDR1 and CDR2 (MNHNS, SASEGT) derive from the germline V gene. Recombination connected TRBV6-1 to TRBJ2-3, and TRBD1 aligns with 7 junction nucleotides. Input material: peripheral blood. The clonotype originates from a woman aged 55 to 70 who had recovered from COVID-19. The CDR3 corresponds to CASSEWNRGANTQYF. The sequence in DNA is TGTGCCAGCAGTGAGTGGAACAGGGGCGCGAATACGCAGTATTTT.